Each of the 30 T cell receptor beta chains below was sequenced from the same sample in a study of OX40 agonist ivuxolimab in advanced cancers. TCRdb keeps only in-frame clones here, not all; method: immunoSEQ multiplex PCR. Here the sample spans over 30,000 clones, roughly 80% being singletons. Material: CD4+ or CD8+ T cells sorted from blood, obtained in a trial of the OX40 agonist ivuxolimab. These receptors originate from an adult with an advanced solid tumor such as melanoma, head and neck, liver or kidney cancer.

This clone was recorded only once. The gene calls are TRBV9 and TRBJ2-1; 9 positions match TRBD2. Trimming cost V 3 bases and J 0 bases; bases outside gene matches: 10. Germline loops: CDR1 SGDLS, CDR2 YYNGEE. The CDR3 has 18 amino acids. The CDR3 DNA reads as TGTGCCAGCAGCGCGGGCGGTAGCGGGAGCGGCTCCTACAATGAGCAGTTCTTC. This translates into CASSAGGSGSGSYNEQFF.

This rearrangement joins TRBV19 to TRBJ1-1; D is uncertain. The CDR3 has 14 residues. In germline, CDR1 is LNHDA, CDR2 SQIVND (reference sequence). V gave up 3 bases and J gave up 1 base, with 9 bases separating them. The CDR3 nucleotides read TGTGCCAGTAGTATCAGTAAAAGGAACACTGAAGCTTTCTTT. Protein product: CASSISKRNTEAFF.

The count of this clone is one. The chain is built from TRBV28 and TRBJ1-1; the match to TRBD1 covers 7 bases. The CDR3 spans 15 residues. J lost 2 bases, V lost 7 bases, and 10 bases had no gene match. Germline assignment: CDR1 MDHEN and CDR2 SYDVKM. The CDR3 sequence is CASNPQGLENTEAFF. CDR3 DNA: TGTGCCAGCAATCCACAGGGGCTGGAAAACACTGAAGCTTTCTTT.

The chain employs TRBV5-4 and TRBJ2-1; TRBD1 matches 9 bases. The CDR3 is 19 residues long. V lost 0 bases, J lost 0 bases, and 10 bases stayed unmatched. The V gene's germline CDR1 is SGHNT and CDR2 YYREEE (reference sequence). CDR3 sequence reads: CASSLAGQGQQSSYNEQFF. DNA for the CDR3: TGTGCCAGCAGCTTGGCGGGACAGGGCCAACAGAGCTCCTACAATGAGCAGTTCTTC.

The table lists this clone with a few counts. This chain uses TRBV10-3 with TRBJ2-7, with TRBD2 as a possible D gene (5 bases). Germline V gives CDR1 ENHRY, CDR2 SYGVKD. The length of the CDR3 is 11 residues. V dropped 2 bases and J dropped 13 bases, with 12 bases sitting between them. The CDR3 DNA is TGTGCCATCAGTGAGACCCGGGGTCTCTACTTC. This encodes CAISETRGLYF.

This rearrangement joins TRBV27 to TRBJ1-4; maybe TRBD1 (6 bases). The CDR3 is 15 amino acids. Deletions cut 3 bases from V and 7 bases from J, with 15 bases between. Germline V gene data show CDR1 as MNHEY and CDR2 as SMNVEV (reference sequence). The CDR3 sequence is CASSFEGGLGEKLFF. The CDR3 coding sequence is TGTGCCAGCAGTTTCGAAGGGGGTCTAGGTGAAAAACTGTTTTTT. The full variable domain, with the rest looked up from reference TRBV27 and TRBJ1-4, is EAQVTQNPRYLITVTGKKLTVTCSQNMNHEYMSWYRQDPGLGLRQIYYSMNVEVTDKGDVPEGYKVSRKEKRNFPLILESPSPNQTSLYFCASSFEGGLGEKLFFGSGTQLSVL.

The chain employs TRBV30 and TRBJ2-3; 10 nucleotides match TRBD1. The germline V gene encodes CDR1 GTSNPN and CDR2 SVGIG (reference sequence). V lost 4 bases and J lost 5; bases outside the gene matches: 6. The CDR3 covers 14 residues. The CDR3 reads CAWKRTGGLDTQYF. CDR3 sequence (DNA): TGTGCCTGGAAGCGGACAGGGGGATTAGATACGCAGTATTTT.

In nucleotides, the CDR3 is TGTGCCAGCAGGGAAGTAGCGGGGGGGCGTAATGAGCAGTTCTTC. It codes for CASREVAGGRNEQFF. The chain is built from TRBV7-8 and TRBJ2-1; 11 nucleotides match TRBD2. With V trimmed by 6 bases and J by 7 bases, 8 bases remained unmatched. This CDR3 has 15 amino acids. Germline V gene lookup returns CDR1 SGHVS and CDR2 FQNEAQ.

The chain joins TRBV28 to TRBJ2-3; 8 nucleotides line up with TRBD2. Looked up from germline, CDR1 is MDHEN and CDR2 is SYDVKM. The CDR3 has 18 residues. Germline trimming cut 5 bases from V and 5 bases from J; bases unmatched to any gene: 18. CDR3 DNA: TGTGCCAGCAGTCCTATAGCGGGGAAAGAGGCTGTGAGAGATACGCAGTATTTT. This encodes CASSPIAGKEAVRDTQYF. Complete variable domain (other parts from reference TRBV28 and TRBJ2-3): DVKVTQSSRYLVKRTGEKVFLECVQDMDHENMFWYRQDPGLGLRLIYFSYDVKMKEKGDIPEGYSVSREKKERFSLILESASTNQTSMYLCASSPIAGKEAVRDTQYFGPGTRLTVL.

Written as DNA, the CDR3 is TGTGCCAGCTCACCACCACTCAATGAGCAGTTCTTC. Amino acids: CASSPPLNEQFF. The chain employs TRBV18 and TRBJ2-1; D ambiguous. The germline V gene has CDR1 KGHSH and CDR2 LQKENI. The ends were cut back, 0 bases at V and 6 bases at J, with 3 bases in the middle. This CDR3 has 12 residues.

The CDR3: CASSVTSYNSPLHF. The CDR3 DNA follows: TGTGCCAGCAGCGTGACCTCCTATAATTCACCCCTCCACTTT. The gene calls are TRBV7-2 and TRBJ1-6, with D unresolved. Germline assignment: CDR1 SGHTA and CDR2 FQGNSA. This CDR3 contains 14 residues. V lost 5 bases, J lost 0 bases, and 5 bases lay in between.

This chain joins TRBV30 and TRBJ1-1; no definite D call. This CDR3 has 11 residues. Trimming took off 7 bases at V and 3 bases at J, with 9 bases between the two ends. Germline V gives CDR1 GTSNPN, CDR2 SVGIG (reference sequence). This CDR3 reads CASAGDTEAFF. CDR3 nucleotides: TGTGCCTCGGCCGGGGACACTGAAGCTTTCTTT.

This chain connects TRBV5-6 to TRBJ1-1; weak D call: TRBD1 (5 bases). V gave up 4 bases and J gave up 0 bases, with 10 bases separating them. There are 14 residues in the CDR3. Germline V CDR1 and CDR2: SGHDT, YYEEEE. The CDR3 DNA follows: TGTGCCAGCAGCCGAACAGGCTTGAACACTGAAGCTTTCTTT. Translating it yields CASSRTGLNTEAFF.

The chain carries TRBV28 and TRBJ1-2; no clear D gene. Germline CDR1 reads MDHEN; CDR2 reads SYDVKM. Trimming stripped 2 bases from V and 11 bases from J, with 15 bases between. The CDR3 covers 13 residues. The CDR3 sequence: CASSLGQRTGYTF. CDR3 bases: TGTGCCAGCAGTTTAGGGCAGAGAACTGGGTACACCTTC.

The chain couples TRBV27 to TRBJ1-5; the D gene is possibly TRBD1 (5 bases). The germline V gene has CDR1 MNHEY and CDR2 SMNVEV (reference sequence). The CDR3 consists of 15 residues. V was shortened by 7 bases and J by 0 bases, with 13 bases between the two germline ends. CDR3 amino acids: CASKGWGNSNQPQHF. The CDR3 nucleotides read TGTGCCAGCAAGGGGTGGGGTAATAGCAATCAGCCCCAGCATTTT.

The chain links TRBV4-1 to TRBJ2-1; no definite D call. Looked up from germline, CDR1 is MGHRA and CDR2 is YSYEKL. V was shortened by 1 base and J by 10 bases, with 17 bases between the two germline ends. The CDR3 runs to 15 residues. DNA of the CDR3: TGCGCCAGCAGCCAAGTTCGATCGGGTTCGAGGGAGCAGTTCTTC. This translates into CASSQVRSGSREQFF.

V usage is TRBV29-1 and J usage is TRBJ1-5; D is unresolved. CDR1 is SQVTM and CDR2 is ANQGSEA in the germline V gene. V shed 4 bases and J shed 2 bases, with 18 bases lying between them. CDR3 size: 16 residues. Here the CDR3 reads CSVALPTAGGNQPQHF. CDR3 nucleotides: TGCAGCGTTGCTCTCCCCACGGCCGGAGGCAATCAGCCCCAGCATTTT.

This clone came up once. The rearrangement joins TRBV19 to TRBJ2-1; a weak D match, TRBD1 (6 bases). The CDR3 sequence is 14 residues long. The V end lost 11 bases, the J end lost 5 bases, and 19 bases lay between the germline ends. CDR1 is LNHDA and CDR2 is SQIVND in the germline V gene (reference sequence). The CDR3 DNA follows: TGTGCCTTTCCTGACACAGGGTATGACAATGAGCAGTTCTTC. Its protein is CAFPDTGYDNEQFF.

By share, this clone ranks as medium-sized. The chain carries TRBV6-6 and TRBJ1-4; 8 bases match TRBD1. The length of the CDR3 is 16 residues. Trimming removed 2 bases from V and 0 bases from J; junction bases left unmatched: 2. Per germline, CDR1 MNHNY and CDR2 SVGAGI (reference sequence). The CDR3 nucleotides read TGTGCCAGCAGTTACAGGGGACAGGCAACTAATGAAAAACTGTTTTTT. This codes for CASSYRGQATNEKLFF.

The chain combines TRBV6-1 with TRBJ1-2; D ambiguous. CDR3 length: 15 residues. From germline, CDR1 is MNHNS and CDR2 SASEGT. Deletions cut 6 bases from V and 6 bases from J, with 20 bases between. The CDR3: CASRVAAGPRDGYTF. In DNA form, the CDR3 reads TGTGCCAGCAGAGTCGCGGCGGGCCCAAGGGATGGCTACACCTTC.

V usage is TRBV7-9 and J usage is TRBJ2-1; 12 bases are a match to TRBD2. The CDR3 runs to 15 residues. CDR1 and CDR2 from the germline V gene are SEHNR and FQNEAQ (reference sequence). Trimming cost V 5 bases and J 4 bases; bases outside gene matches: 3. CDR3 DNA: TGTGCCAGCAGCAGACTAGCGGGAGAGTACAATGAGCAGTTCTTC. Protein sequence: CASSRLAGEYNEQFF.

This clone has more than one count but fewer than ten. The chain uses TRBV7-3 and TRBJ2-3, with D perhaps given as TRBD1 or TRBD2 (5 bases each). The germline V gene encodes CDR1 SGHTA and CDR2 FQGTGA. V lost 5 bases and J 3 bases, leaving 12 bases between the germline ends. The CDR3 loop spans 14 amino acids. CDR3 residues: CASSPGTGTDTQYF. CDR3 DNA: TGTGCCAGCAGCCCTGGGACGGGAACAGATACGCAGTATTTT.

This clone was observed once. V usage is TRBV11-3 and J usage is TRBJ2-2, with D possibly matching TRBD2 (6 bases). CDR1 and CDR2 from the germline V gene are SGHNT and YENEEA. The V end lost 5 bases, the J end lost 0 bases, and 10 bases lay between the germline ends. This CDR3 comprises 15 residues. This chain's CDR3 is CASSKGLANTGELFF. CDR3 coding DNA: TGTGCCAGCAGCAAGGGACTGGCGAACACCGGGGAGCTGTTTTTT.

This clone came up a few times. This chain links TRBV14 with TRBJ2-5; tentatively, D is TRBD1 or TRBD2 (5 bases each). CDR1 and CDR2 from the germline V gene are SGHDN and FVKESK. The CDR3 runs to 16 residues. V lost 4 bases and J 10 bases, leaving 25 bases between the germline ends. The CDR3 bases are TGTGCCAGCAGCCCAAGAGGACTGCCTAAACCTGGGGGCCAGTACTTC. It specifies CASSPRGLPKPGGQYF. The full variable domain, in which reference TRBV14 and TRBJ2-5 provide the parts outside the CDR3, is EAGVTQFPSHSVIEKGQTVTLRCDPISGHDNLYWYRRVMGKEIKFLLHFVKESKQDESGMPNNRFLAERTGGTYSTLKVQPAELEDSGVYFCASSPRGLPKPGGQYFGPGTRLLVL.

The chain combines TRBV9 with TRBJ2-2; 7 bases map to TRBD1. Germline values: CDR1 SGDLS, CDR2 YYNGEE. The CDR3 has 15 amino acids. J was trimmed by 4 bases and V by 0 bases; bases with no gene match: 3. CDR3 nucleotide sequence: TGTGCCAGCAGCGTAGTGACAGGGAGCACCGGGGAGCTGTTTTTT. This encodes CASSVVTGSTGELFF. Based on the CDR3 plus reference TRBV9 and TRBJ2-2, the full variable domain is DSGVTQTPKHLITATGQRVTLRCSPRSGDLSVYWYQQSLDQGLQFLIQYYNGEERAKGNILERFSAQQFPDLHSELNLSSLELGDSALYFCASSVVTGSTGELFFGEGSRLTVL.

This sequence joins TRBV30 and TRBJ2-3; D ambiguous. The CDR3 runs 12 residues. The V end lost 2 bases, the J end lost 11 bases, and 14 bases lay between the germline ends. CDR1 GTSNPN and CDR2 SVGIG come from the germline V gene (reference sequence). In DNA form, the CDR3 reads TGTGCCTGGAGTCCCGGACCGGTACTGCAGTATTTT. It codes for CAWSPGPVLQYF. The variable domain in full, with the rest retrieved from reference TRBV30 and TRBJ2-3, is SQTIHQWPATLVQPVGSPLSLECTVEGTSNPNLYWYRQAAGRGLQLLFYSVGIGQISSEVPQNLSASRPQDRQFILSSKKLLLSDSGFYLCAWSPGPVLQYFGPGTRLTVL.

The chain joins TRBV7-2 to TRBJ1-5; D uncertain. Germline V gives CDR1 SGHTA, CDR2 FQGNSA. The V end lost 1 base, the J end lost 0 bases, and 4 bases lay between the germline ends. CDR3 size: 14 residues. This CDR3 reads CASSLGASNQPQHF. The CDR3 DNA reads TGTGCCAGCAGCTTAGGGGCTAGCAATCAGCCCCAGCATTTT. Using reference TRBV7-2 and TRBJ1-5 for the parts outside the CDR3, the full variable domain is GAGVSQSPSNKVTEKGKDVELRCDPISGHTALYWYRQSLGQGLEFLIYFQGNSAPDKSGLPSDRFSAERTGGSVSTLTIQRTQQEDSAVYLCASSLGASNQPQHFGDGTRLSIL.

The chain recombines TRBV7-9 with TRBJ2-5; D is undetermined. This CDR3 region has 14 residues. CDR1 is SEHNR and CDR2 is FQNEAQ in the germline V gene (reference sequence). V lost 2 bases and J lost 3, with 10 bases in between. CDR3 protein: CASSLTAMKETQYF. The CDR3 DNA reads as TGTGCCAGCAGCTTAACAGCCATGAAAGAGACCCAGTACTTC.

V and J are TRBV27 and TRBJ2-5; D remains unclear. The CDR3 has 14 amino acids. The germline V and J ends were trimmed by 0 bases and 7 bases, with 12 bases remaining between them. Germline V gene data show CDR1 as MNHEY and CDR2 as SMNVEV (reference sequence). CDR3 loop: CASSLSRLGGTQYF. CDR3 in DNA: TGTGCCAGCAGTTTATCCCGATTGGGCGGGACCCAGTACTTC.

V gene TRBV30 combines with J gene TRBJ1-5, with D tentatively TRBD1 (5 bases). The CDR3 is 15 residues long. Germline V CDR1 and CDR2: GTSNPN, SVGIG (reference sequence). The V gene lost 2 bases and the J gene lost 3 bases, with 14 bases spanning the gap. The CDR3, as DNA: TGTGCCTGGAGTTTCACCGGGACTAACAATCAGCCCCAGCATTTT. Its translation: CAWSFTGTNNQPQHF.